The 26 T cell receptor beta chains below were found in one sample sequenced in a study of identical twins. TCRdb used MiXCR to reprocess the 5' RACE reads, holding one entry per CDR3 protein. This table holds over 600,000 distinct CDR3 sequences, around 20% found once. In addition, the sample was reused for a study of T cells expressing NK-cell markers.

The sequencing sample was made of PBMCs. These receptors were taken from a woman aged 18-29 years in good health.

The chain recombines TRBV25-1 with TRBJ2-1; perhaps TRBD1 as D (6 bases). The V end lost 3 bases, the J end lost 5 bases, and 17 bases lay between the germline ends. Per the germline V gene, CDR1 is MGHDK and CDR2 is SYGVNS. The CDR3 runs 16 residues. DNA of the CDR3: TGTGCCAGCAGTGAGACCAGGGGCCGGGCGGACAATGAGCAGTTCTTC. Translating it yields CASSETRGRADNEQFF.

This clonotype was seen a few times. One junction end does not reproduce the germline sequence, and a read error may be involved. The V and J genes are TRBV7-7 and TRBJ2-1; D call uncertain. CDR1 is SSHAT, CDR2 FNYEAQ, per germline (reference sequence). The CDR3 totals 15 residues. Here the CDR3 reads CASSRSPISYNEQFF. The CDR3 DNA reads TGTGCTAGCAGCAGGAGCCCAATCTCCTACAATGAGCAGTTCTTC. Looking up the rest from reference TRBV7-7 and TRBJ2-1 gives the full variable domain: GAGVSQSPRYKVTKRGQDVTLRCDPISSHATLYWYQQALGQGPEFLTYFNYEAQPDKSGLPSDRFSAERPEGSISTLTIQRTEQRDSAMYRCASSRSPISYNEQFFGPGTRLTVL.

This clonotype was seen many times. The V call is TRBV12-3 or TRBV12-4, the J call TRBJ2-5; 8 nucleotides match TRBD1. V dropped 4 bases and J dropped 5; count of bases not matched to a gene: 9. The CDR3 contains 15 residues. CDR3 sequence (DNA): TGTGCCAGCAGTTCCGCTGGCAGGGGGCACGAGACCCAGTACTTC. This sequence encodes CASSSAGRGHETQYF.

The rearrangement uses TRBV20-1 and TRBJ2-3; 12 nucleotides align to TRBD2. The CDR3 is made up of 15 amino acids. J gave up 4 bases and V 3 bases, and 5 bases lay outside the gene matches. In germline, CDR1 is DFQATT, CDR2 SNEGSKA (reference sequence). The DNA for the CDR3 is TGCAGTGCTAGGATGACTAGCGGGAGTTCAGATACGCAGTATTTT. This sequence encodes CSARMTSGSSDTQYF.

Only a few counts were recorded for this clonotype. The J gene is TRBJ2-1, the V gene TRBV9, with D possibly being TRBD1 (9 bases). V shed 3 bases and J shed 8 bases, with 24 bases lying between them. This CDR3 comprises 17 residues. Germline lookup yields CDR1 SGDLS and CDR2 YYNGEE. The CDR3 bases are TGTGCCAGCAGCGGATTAGCGGGGACAGGGTATCACGATGAGCAGTTCTTC. As protein: CASSGLAGTGYHDEQFF.

This rearrangement joins TRBV20-1 to TRBJ2-1; 9 nucleotides match TRBD1. The V and J ends lost 3 bases and 4 bases, in that order; junction bases with no gene match: 10. The CDR3 loop spans 16 amino acids. Germline V CDR1 and CDR2: DFQATT, SNEGSKA (reference sequence). The CDR3 sequence is CSASKPNRGHYNEQFF. DNA for the CDR3: TGCAGTGCTAGCAAGCCAAACAGGGGGCATTACAATGAGCAGTTCTTC.

The chain combines TRBV7-9 with TRBJ1-5; TRBD1 aligns across 7 bases. V lost 5 bases, J lost 3 bases, and 10 bases stayed unmatched. Germline-derived CDR1 and CDR2 are SEHNR and FQNEAQ (reference sequence). The CDR3 covers 16 residues. The CDR3 nucleotides are TGTGCCAGCAGCCAGGGGGGCCTCATTCCCAATCAGCCCCAGCATTTT. It codes for CASSQGGLIPNQPQHF.

This chain connects TRBV6-1 to TRBJ2-7; perhaps TRBD2 as D (6 bases). CDR1 is MNHNS, CDR2 SASEGT, per germline. V shed 3 bases and J shed 6 bases, with 18 bases lying between them. The CDR3 totals 15 residues. The CDR3 loop is CASSDLVTGDPEQYF. In nucleotides, the CDR3 is TGTGCCAGCAGTGATCTCGTCACGGGGGACCCCGAGCAGTACTTC.

This clonotype was found a few times. J is TRBJ1-2 and V is TRBV7-9; the match to TRBD1 covers 8 bases. After removal of 8 bases from V and 8 bases from J, the junction contained 13 bases not matched to a gene. Germline CDR1 reads SEHNR; CDR2 reads FQNEAQ (reference sequence). The CDR3 totals 14 residues. CDR3 nucleotide sequence: TGTGCCAGCTCGGCAGACAGGGGCTTCAGCGGCTACACCTTC. This gives the protein CASSADRGFSGYTF.

This clonotype was found a few times. The chain combines TRBV20-1 with TRBJ2-1; no clear D gene. CDR3 length: 11 amino acids. Trimming pared 4 bases from V and 6 bases from J, leaving 7 bases between. Germline V gene sequence: CDR1 DFQATT, CDR2 SNEGSKA (reference sequence). DNA for the CDR3: TGCAGTGCTATAATCGGCAATGAGCAGTTCTTC. It encodes CSAIIGNEQFF.

The table lists this clonotype with a few counts. The gene calls are TRBV21-1 and TRBJ2-7. TRBV21-1 is classified as a pseudogene. The CDR3 totals 10 residues. The CDR3 loop is CASSKGEGDF. The DNA for the CDR3 is TGTGCCAGCAGCAAAGGTGAAGGCGACTTC.

The chain is built from TRBV5-1 and TRBJ1-4; 7 bases map to TRBD1. In germline, CDR1 is SGHRS, CDR2 YFSETQ. The CDR3 is made up of 15 amino acids. The V and J ends lost 4 bases and 4 bases, in that order; junction bases with no gene match: 7. The CDR3 DNA follows: TGCGCCAGCAGCCGACGGGACAGCAGTAATGAAAAACTGTTTTTT. It yields the protein CASSRRDSSNEKLFF.

The chain carries TRBV7-8 and TRBJ2-1; 10 bases are a match to TRBD2. The germline gives CDR1 SGHVS, CDR2 FQNEAQ. The CDR3 extends over 17 amino acids. V shed 2 bases and J 7 bases; nucleotides not matched to a gene: 11. The CDR3 is CASSLKISGRWGNEQFF. Here the CDR3 DNA reads TGTGCCAGCAGCTTAAAGATTAGCGGGAGGTGGGGGAATGAGCAGTTCTTC.

This clonotype was detected ten times or more. The gene calls are TRBV29-1 and TRBJ2-5; D gene ambiguous. The CDR3 extends over 13 amino acids. Germline V CDR1 and CDR2: SQVTM, ANQGSEA. The V gene lost 2 bases and the J gene lost 4 bases, with 11 bases spanning the gap. The CDR3 here is CSVEMESGETQYF. In nucleotides, the CDR3 is TGCAGCGTTGAAATGGAGTCCGGAGAGACCCAGTACTTC. Based on the CDR3 plus reference TRBV29-1 and TRBJ2-5, the full variable domain is SAVISQKPSRDICQRGTSLTIQCQVDSQVTMMFWYRQQPGQSLTLIATANQGSEATYESGFVIDKFPISRPNLTFSTLTVSNMSPEDSSIYLCSVEMESGETQYFGPGTRLLVL.

The V and J genes are TRBV5-1 and TRBJ2-7; D might be TRBD2 (6 bases). V lost 3 bases and J 3 bases, leaving 13 bases between the germline ends. CDR1 is SGHRS and CDR2 is YFSETQ in the germline V gene. CDR3 length equals 14 residues. The CDR3 region has the DNA TGCGCCAGCAGCTCGCTCGGCGGGGACTACGAGCAGTACTTC. Translation gives CASSSLGGDYEQYF.

The chain recombines TRBV6-5 with TRBJ2-3; tentatively, D is TRBD2 (7 bases). Trimming left V 2 bases short and J 0 bases short, with 12 bases between. Germline V gene data show CDR1 as MNHEY and CDR2 as SVGAGI. The CDR3 covers 16 residues. This CDR3 reads CASSYMAGASTDTQYF. CDR3 in DNA: TGTGCCAGCAGTTACATGGCGGGGGCTAGCACAGATACGCAGTATTTT.

At least ten counts were recorded for this clonotype. This CDR3 reads CASSLGAPRDANEQFF. The DNA of the CDR3 is TGTGCCAGCAGCTTAGGTGCTCCCCGGGACGCCAATGAGCAGTTCTTC. The genes are TRBV7-2 and TRBJ2-1; D possibly uses TRBD1 or TRBD2 (5 bases each). The CDR3 spans 16 residues. Germline assignment: CDR1 SGHTA and CDR2 FQGNSA. V shed 1 base and J shed 6 bases, with 16 bases lying between them.

This clonotype was seen more than once but under ten times. The chain combines TRBV12-3 or TRBV12-4 with TRBJ2-3; D gene uncertain. The CDR3 loop spans 13 amino acids. Deletions cut 7 bases from V and 6 bases from J, with 14 bases between. The CDR3 here is CASTLFPRDTQYF. CDR3 coding DNA: TGTGCCAGCACCCTATTCCCGCGGGATACGCAGTATTTT.

This clonotype was counted at least ten times. The V gene is TRBV15, the J gene TRBJ1-6, with D hard to call. Germline CDR1 reads LNHNV; CDR2 reads YYDKDF (reference sequence). CDR3 length: 12 amino acids. Trimming left V 3 bases short and J 9 bases short, with 6 bases between. CDR3 sequence (DNA): TGTGCCACCAGCAGTGTGGTTTCACCCCTCCACTTT. It specifies CATSSVVSPLHF.

This clonotype occurred a few times. The V call is TRBV4-1, the J call TRBJ1-6; unclear D gene. Germline CDR1 and CDR2: MGHRA and YSYEKL. CDR3 length: 14 residues. Trimming took off 1 base at V and 10 bases at J, with 11 bases between the two ends. CDR3 DNA sequence: TGCGCCAGCAGCCAAGGGCCGCCCGCGTCACCCCTCCACTTT. This translates into CASSQGPPASPLHF.

This sequence joins TRBV20-1 and TRBJ2-5; D possibly matches TRBD1 or TRBD2 (6 bases each). Trimming shortened V by 6 bases and J by 5 bases, and 19 bases separated the two germline ends. Germline CDR1 and CDR2: DFQATT and SNEGSKA (reference sequence). CDR3 size: 14 residues. CDR3: CSAPEGGVRETQYF. For the CDR3, the DNA is TGCAGTGCACCGGAGGGGGGAGTGAGGGAGACCCAGTACTTC.

This clonotype was recorded a few times. J is TRBJ1-1 and V is TRBV7-8, with D perhaps TRBD1 (5 bases). Looked up from germline, CDR1 is SGHVS and CDR2 is FQNEAQ. Trimming cost V 5 bases and J 5 bases, with 18 bases left between them. This CDR3 region has 15 residues. DNA of the CDR3: TGTGCCAGCAGCCACTGGGGGACCCGGGGGACTGAAGCTTTCTTT. This codes for CASSHWGTRGTEAFF.

The sample holds a few counts of this clonotype. The chain couples TRBV29-1 to TRBJ1-1, with D tentatively TRBD1 (5 bases). CDR1 and CDR2 from the germline V gene are SQVTM and ANQGSEA. The length of the CDR3 is 17 residues. V lost 6 bases and J lost 1, with 24 bases in between. CDR3 sequence (DNA): TGCAGCGTGACACGGCAAAGGCCCGAAACAGGGAACACTGAAGCTTTCTTT. Translated: CSVTRQRPETGNTEAFF.

This clonotype was seen a few times. The J gene is TRBJ1-2, the V gene TRBV20-1; D unclear. Trimming pared 5 bases from V and 1 base from J, leaving 14 bases between. The CDR3 is made up of 14 amino acids. From germline, CDR1 is DFQATT and CDR2 SNEGSKA (reference sequence). CDR3 residues: CSAGDLRSNYGYTF. The CDR3 DNA reads as TGCAGTGCTGGTGACCTCAGGAGTAACTATGGCTACACCTTC.

Many counts were recorded for this clonotype. The J gene is TRBJ1-2, the V gene TRBV29-1, with no clear D. Trimming pared 6 bases from V and 4 bases from J, leaving 15 bases between. In germline, CDR1 is SQVTM, CDR2 ANQGSEA. The CDR3 totals 13 residues. The CDR3 nucleotides are TGCAGCGTGCAACGGGCCACCGTCTATGGCTACACCTTC. Translating gives CSVQRATVYGYTF.

The chain has TRBV20-1 and TRBJ2-5; D possibly corresponds to TRBD2 (6 bases). Germline V lookup: CDR1 DFQATT, CDR2 SNEGSKA (reference sequence). This CDR3 region has 14 residues. V lost 7 bases, J lost 3 bases, and 18 bases lay in between. In DNA form, the CDR3 reads TGCAGTGTCGGCGGCCTAGCGTATAAAGAGACCCAGTACTTC. Its translation: CSVGGLAYKETQYF.